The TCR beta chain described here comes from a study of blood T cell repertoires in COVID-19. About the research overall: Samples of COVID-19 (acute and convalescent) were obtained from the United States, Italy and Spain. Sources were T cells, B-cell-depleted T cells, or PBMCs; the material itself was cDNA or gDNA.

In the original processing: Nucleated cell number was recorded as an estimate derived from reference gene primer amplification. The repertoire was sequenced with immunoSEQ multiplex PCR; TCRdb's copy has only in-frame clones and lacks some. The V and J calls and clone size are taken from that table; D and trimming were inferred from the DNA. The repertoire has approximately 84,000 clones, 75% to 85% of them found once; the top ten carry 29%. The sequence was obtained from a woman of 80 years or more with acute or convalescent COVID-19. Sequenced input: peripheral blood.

CDR3 coding DNA: TGTGCCAGCAGCTCCTCGGCGGGAGTGGGCACCGGGGAGCTGTTTTTT. It yields the protein CASSSSAGVGTGELFF. This chain joins TRBV7-3 and TRBJ2-2; 7 positions agree with TRBD2. J lost 4 bases, V lost 4 bases, and 9 bases had no gene match. The CDR3 contains 16 residues. Germline assignment: CDR1 SGHTA and CDR2 FQGTGA.